This T cell receptor (beta chain) originates from a study of CD8 T cells in Susac syndrome. When the RNA was reverse transcribed, random hexamers were used with an input of about 0.5 to 1 ug. One entry per CDR3 protein results from TCRdb running MiXCR on the immunoSEQ multiplex PCR reads. The data show roughly 120,000 distinct CDR3 sequences, with 90% to 95% seen just once and around 0.085% held by the top ten. Blood CD8+ and CD4+ T cells underwent high-throughput TCR beta sequencing. Relapsing-remitting disease, either stable or active, was present in the treatment-naive patients who were the multiple sclerosis controls. Trimming stripped 6 bases from V and 1 base from J, with 9 bases between. CDR1 and CDR2 from the germline V gene are MNHEY and SVGAGI. The CDR3 consists of 13 residues.

Sequenced input: CD4+ T cells from PBMCs. V gene TRBV6-5 combines with J gene TRBJ1-1; D gene uncertain. This clonotype originated in a human donor with multiple sclerosis. CDR3 sequence: CASSHRENTEAFF. DNA for the CDR3: TGTGCCAGCAGCCACCGGGAGAACACTGAAGCTTTCTTT.